This TCR beta chain was observed in a study of blood T cell repertoires in COVID-19. Study information: COVID-19 samples, acute and convalescent, were from the United States, Italy and Spain.

The V gene lost 5 bases and the J gene lost 1 base, with 10 bases spanning the gap. CDR3 length equals 15 residues. Looked up from germline, CDR1 is KGHDR and CDR2 is SFDVKD. As handled by the study authors: From reference gene primer amplification, estimates of nucleated cell counts were derived. Using immunoSEQ multiplex PCR, the repertoire was profiled, and TCRdb retains in-frame clones only, with some absent. V and J calls and clone size follow that table, whereas D and trimming were derived from the DNA. The profile covers a few hundred thousand clones, with 87% appearing a single time and 3% taken by the ten largest.

The clonotype was recovered from a man aged 18 to 35 with active or convalescent COVID-19. Sequenced: peripheral blood. This chain joins TRBV24-1 and TRBJ2-2; TRBD1 is a possible D gene (5 bases). The CDR3 sequence is CATSVTTGNTGELFF. CDR3 in DNA: TGTGCCACCAGTGTTACAACAGGGAACACCGGGGAGCTGTTTTTT.